These 9 T cell receptor beta chains share one sample of origin, sequenced in a study of vaccination and CD4 T cells after COVID-19. Scientists ran DNA taken from cultured CD4+ T cells through the Oncomine TCR Beta short-read assay for sequencing. Each CDR3 protein is one row after TCRdb ran MiXCR on the PCR reads. The table shows roughly 4,900 distinct CDR3 sequences, with approximately 29% occurring only once. No antigen has been assigned to these receptors. Indicated treatment: roughly nine-day PBMC culture with coronavirus spike peptide pools or control peptides (ViraFEST assay). The source material was CD4+ T cells from blood, cultured in vitro. These receptors all come from a human donor who had recovered from COVID-19.

V is TRBV20-1 and J is TRBJ2-1; D perhaps matches TRBD2 (6 bases). Deletions cut 1 base from V and 0 bases from J, with 13 bases between. Germline V gene data show CDR1 as DFQATT and CDR2 as SNEGSKA (reference sequence). The CDR3 is 16 amino acids. CDR3: CSARVAGTVSYNEQFF. Written as DNA, the CDR3 is TGCAGTGCTAGAGTCGCCGGGACTGTCTCCTACAATGAGCAGTTCTTC.

This clonotype was found a few times. This chain links TRBV7-3 with TRBJ2-3; 12 positions match TRBD2. Germline V gives CDR1 SGHTA, CDR2 FQGTGA. V was pared by 1 base and J by 6 bases, with 5 bases of the junction left unmatched. The CDR3 has 16 amino acids. The CDR3 sequence: CASSLMLAGGSDTQYF. CDR3 DNA: TGTGCCAGCAGCTTAATGCTAGCGGGGGGGTCGGATACGCAGTATTTT.

The chain combines TRBV27 with TRBJ2-6; D gene uncertain. The V and J ends lost 1 base and 0 bases respectively, with 16 bases between them. The germline gives CDR1 MNHEY, CDR2 SMNVEV (reference sequence). This CDR3 has 19 amino acids. CDR3 DNA sequence: TGTGCCAGCAGTTTATTTAGTGATGGTCTAGGCTCTGGGGCCAACGTCCTGACTTTC. Protein sequence: CASSLFSDGLGSGANVLTF. Complete variable domain (other parts from reference TRBV27 and TRBJ2-6): EAQVTQNPRYLITVTGKKLTVTCSQNMNHEYMSWYRQDPGLGLRQIYYSMNVEVTDKGDVPEGYKVSRKEKRNFPLILESPSPNQTSLYFCASSLFSDGLGSGANVLTFGAGSRLTVL.

This sequence joins TRBV24-1 and TRBJ2-1, with D possibly TRBD2 on 5 matching bases. In germline, CDR1 is KGHDR, CDR2 SFDVKD. This CDR3 has 15 amino acids. The V gene lost 4 bases and the J gene lost 5 bases, with 14 bases spanning the gap. The CDR3 DNA reads TGTGCCACCAGTGACAACACTAGGAGTCACAATGAGCAGTTCTTC. It is translated as CATSDNTRSHNEQFF.

V is TRBV27 and J is TRBJ2-6, with 11 bases matching TRBD2. The CDR3 contains 24 residues. The germline gives CDR1 MNHEY, CDR2 SMNVEV (reference sequence). With V trimmed by 3 bases and J by 2 bases, 24 bases remained unmatched. The CDR3 bases are TGTGCCAGCAGTTTGGTACGGGACAGGAGAGATATAGCGGGGGGGCCCGCTGGGGCCAACGTCCTGACTTTC. Its protein is CASSLVRDRRDIAGGPAGANVLTF.

With regard to this clonotype: Germline and junction disagree at one end, which may indicate a read error. This rearrangement joins TRBV14 to TRBJ2-7; TRBD2 aligns across 11 bases. This CDR3 has 11 residues. Germline V gene sequence: CDR1 SGHDN, CDR2 FVKESK. CDR3 nucleotides: TGTGCCAGCAGCCAGGGGGGACTAGCGGACTTC. It encodes CASSQGGLADF.

This clonotype was detected only a few times. The J gene is TRBJ2-3, the V gene TRBV5-1; 7 bases are a match to TRBD2. V lost 0 bases, J lost 6 bases, and 10 bases stayed unmatched. CDR3 length: 16 amino acids. Germline CDR1 and CDR2: SGHRS and YFSETQ. The CDR3 DNA reads as TGCGCCAGCAGCTTGGGGGTTAGACTAGCATCGGATACGCAGTATTTT. Translating it yields CASSLGVRLASDTQYF.

The chain is built from TRBV7-3 and TRBJ2-3; unclear D gene. The V end was cut by 1 base, the J end by 1 base, with 9 bases between. The CDR3 contains 15 residues. Looked up from germline, CDR1 is SGHTA and CDR2 is FQGTGA. CDR3 residues: CASSLNYFGTDTQYF. The CDR3 DNA follows: TGTGCCAGCAGCTTAAATTACTTCGGCACAGATACGCAGTATTTT.

This clonotype turned up a few times. The chain carries TRBV2 and TRBJ1-1, with TRBD1 matching over 8 bases. This CDR3 is 14 amino acids long. Unmatched junction bases numbered 9, after V lost 4 bases and J lost 8 bases. Germline values: CDR1 SNHLY, CDR2 FYNNEI. CDR3 DNA: TGTGCCAGCAGTGGGTCATACAGGACAGGGGAAGCTTTCTTT. Amino acids: CASSGSYRTGEAFF.